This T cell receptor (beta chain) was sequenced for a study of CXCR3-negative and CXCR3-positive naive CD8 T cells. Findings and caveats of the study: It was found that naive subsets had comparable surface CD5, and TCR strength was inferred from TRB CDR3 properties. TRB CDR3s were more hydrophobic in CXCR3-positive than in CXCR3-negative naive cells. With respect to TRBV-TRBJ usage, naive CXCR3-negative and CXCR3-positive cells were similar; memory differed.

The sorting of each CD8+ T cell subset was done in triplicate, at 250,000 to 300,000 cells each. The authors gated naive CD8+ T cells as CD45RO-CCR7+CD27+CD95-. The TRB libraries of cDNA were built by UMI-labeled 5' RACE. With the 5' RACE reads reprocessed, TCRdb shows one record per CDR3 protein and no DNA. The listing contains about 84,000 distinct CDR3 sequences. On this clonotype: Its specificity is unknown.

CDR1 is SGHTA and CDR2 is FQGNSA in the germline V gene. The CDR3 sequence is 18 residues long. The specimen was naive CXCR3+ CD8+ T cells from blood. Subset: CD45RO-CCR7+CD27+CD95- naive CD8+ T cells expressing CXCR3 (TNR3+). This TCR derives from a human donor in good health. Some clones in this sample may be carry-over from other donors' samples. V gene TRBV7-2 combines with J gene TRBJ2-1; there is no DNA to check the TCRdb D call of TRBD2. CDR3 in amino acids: CASSSVASGGEPGDEQFF. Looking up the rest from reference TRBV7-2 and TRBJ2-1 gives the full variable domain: GAGVSQSPSNKVTEKGKDVELRCDPISGHTALYWYRQSLGQGLEFLIYFQGNSAPDKSGLPSDRFSAERTGGSVSTLTIQRTQQEDSAVYLCASSSVASGGEPGDEQFFGPGTRLTVL.